The 10 T cell receptor beta chains reported below all come from one sample, sequenced in a study of monozygotic twins with inflammatory bowel disease. TCRdb reprocessed the 5' RACE reads and stores each CDR3 protein as one record, lacking DNA. Reported are more than 300,000 distinct CDR3 sequences; the ten largest clones contain just over 2.5%. What was sequenced was blood. All receptors derive from a human donor with ulcerative colitis or Crohn's disease, or a healthy co-twin of an affected twin (not recorded which).

The genes are TRBV5-1 and TRBJ1-6; there is no DNA to check the TCRdb D call of TRBD1. Per the germline V gene, CDR1 is SGHRS and CDR2 is YFSETQ. This CDR3 has 15 residues. This CDR3 is CASSLDTSRGSPLHF. The full variable domain, rest sourced from reference TRBV5-1 and TRBJ1-6, is KAGVTQTPRYLIKTRGQQVTLSCSPISGHRSVSWYQQTPGQGLQFLFEYFSETQRNKGNFPGRFSGRQFSNSRSEMNVSTLELGDSALYLCASSLDTSRGSPLHFGNGTRLTVT.

This chain connects TRBV5-4 to TRBJ2-7; TCRdb gives TRBD2 as the D gene, but with no DNA this cannot be confirmed. Per germline, CDR1 SGHNT and CDR2 YYREEE (reference sequence). The CDR3 extends over 16 amino acids. CDR3 protein: CASSRGYSGGASEQYF.

The J gene is TRBJ2-3, the V gene TRBV20-1; TCRdb proposes TRBD2, but this gene call is untestable without DNA. Germline V CDR1 and CDR2: DFQATT, SNEGSKA (reference sequence). This CDR3 contains 13 residues. The CDR3 sequence: CSGGRGRTDTQYF.

The V call is TRBV19, the J call TRBJ2-7; TCRdb outputs TRBD1, but without DNA this stays unchecked. There are 14 residues in the CDR3. CDR1 and CDR2 from the germline V gene are LNHDA and SQIVND (reference sequence). The CDR3 sequence: CASSMGTVSYEQYF.

The genes are TRBV5-1 and TRBJ2-3; the D call of TRBD2 rests on TCRdb alone, since no DNA is present to check it. The CDR3 sequence is 18 residues long. CDR1 SGHRS and CDR2 YFSETQ come from the germline V gene. The CDR3 reads CASSLVPLLAGAGDTQYF.

The CDR3 is CASSLPRQSIYNEQFF. The rearrangement joins TRBV12-3 or TRBV12-4 to TRBJ2-1. The CDR3 runs to 16 residues.

The chain links TRBV7-9 to TRBJ1-2; the D call of TRBD1 rests on TCRdb alone, since no DNA is present to check it. This CDR3 is built from 15 residues. Germline V gene sequence: CDR1 SEHNR, CDR2 FQNEAQ (reference sequence). The CDR3: CASSLGTRVYYGYTF. Supplemented by reference TRBV7-9 and TRBJ1-2, the full variable domain reads DTGVSQNPRHKITKRGQNVTFRCDPISEHNRLYWYRQTLGQGPEFLTYFQNEAQLEKSRLLSDRFSAERPKGSFSTLEIQRTEQGDSAMYLCASSLGTRVYYGYTFGSGTRLTVV.

The V and J genes are TRBV7-7 and TRBJ2-7; TCRdb's assignment of TRBD1 cannot be checked, as there is no DNA. CDR3 length equals 13 residues. CDR1 is SSHAT, CDR2 FNYEAQ, per germline (reference sequence). CDR3 loop: CASSLAPGSEQYF.

The J gene is TRBJ2-5, the V gene TRBV3-1. The CDR3 runs 13 residues. Looked up from germline, CDR1 is LGHDT and CDR2 is YNNKEL (reference sequence). This chain's CDR3 is CASSQEGQETQYF.

The CDR3 loop reads CASSPDRSYEQYF. The V call is TRBV7-2, the J call TRBJ2-7. Germline CDR1 reads SGHTA; CDR2 reads FQGNSA. CDR3 length equals 13 residues.